This entry concerns a single T cell receptor beta chain. The sample is drawn from a study of T cells in narcolepsy. Repertoires were generated with immunoSEQ multiplex PCR, while TCRdb's copy carries only in-frame clones and drops some. The data contain 25,000 to 35,000 clones, over 80% of them singletons. Trimming pared 5 bases from V and 6 bases from J, leaving 29 bases between. Germline CDR1 and CDR2: LNHDA and SQIVND (reference sequence). The CDR3 runs 18 residues. This clonotype was sampled from a human donor with narcolepsy. This chain joins TRBV19 and TRBJ2-7; the D gene could be TRBD1 or TRBD2 (5 bases each). The sample comprised CD45RA- memory CD4+ T cells from PBMCs. For the CDR3, the DNA is TGTGCCAGTAGTGCGGGTGGTTTGAGGCAGGGTACAACTAGCGAGCAGTACTTC. This sequence encodes CASSAGGLRQGTTSEQYF.